The 28 T cell receptor beta chains listed next were all sequenced from one sample in a study of OX40 agonist ivuxolimab in advanced cancers. Assay used: immunoSEQ multiplex PCR; TCRdb lists only in-frame clones, some missing. Of 19,000 or so clones detected, over 65% appear once; the ten largest clones hold roughly a quarter. The source material was CD4+ or CD8+ T cells sorted from blood, sampled in a trial of the OX40 agonist ivuxolimab. These TCRs come from an adult with an advanced solid tumor such as melanoma, head and neck, liver or kidney cancer.

The chain has TRBV11-2 and TRBJ2-3; 10 bases line up with TRBD2. CDR1 is SGHAT and CDR2 is FQNNGV in the germline V gene. After removal of 5 bases from V and 5 bases from J, the junction contained 16 bases not matched to a gene. This CDR3 has 18 residues. The CDR3 DNA sequence: TGTGCCAGCAGCGACCAGCTAGGACTAGCGGTCCGGGGAGATACGCAGTATTTT. Translation gives CASSDQLGLAVRGDTQYF.

The chain combines TRBV4-1 with TRBJ1-1, with a possible D match to TRBD1 (5 bases). There are 15 residues in the CDR3. Germline V lookup: CDR1 MGHRA, CDR2 YSYEKL. Trimming removed 3 bases from V and 4 bases from J, with 15 bases in between. The CDR3 loop reads CASSQVVGVSTEAFF. The CDR3 DNA follows: TGCGCCAGCAGCCAGGTAGTAGGGGTAAGCACTGAAGCTTTCTTT.

In its sample, this clone was seen a few times. The chain joins TRBV4-2 to TRBJ2-2; 8 bases agree with TRBD1. CDR3 size: 14 residues. J lost 4 bases, V lost 8 bases, and 6 bases had no gene match. Germline V gene data show CDR1 as LGHNA and CDR2 as YNFKEQ. CDR3: CASSGGVGTGELFF. Here the CDR3 DNA reads TGTGCCAGCTCAGGGGGCGTAGGCACCGGGGAGCTGTTTTTT.

The chain is built from TRBV7-6 and TRBJ2-2, with TRBD2 matching 11 bases. Germline V lookup: CDR1 SGHVS, CDR2 FNYEAQ. CDR3 length: 17 residues. Trimming cost V 3 bases and J 2 bases; bases outside gene matches: 5. CDR3 DNA sequence: TGTGCCAGCAGCTTCGAGACTAGCGGGGCTAACACCGGGGAGCTGTTTTTT. This translates into CASSFETSGANTGELFF.

The V gene is TRBV5-4, the J gene TRBJ2-4; possibly TRBD1 or TRBD2 for D (5 bases each). The germline V and J ends were trimmed by 3 bases and 3 bases, with 19 bases remaining between them. Looked up from germline, CDR1 is SGHNT and CDR2 is YYREEE (reference sequence). This CDR3 region has 17 residues. The CDR3 loop is CASSWGPDSFVKNIQYF. DNA for the CDR3: TGTGCCAGCAGCTGGGGACCGGATTCCTTTGTCAAAAACATTCAGTACTTC.

This clone was seen a single time. V gene TRBV28 combines with J gene TRBJ2-1; weak D call: TRBD1 (6 bases). The CDR3 runs to 14 residues. From germline, CDR1 is MDHEN and CDR2 SYDVKM. With 10 bases removed from V and 1 base from J, the gap between germline ends came to 14 bases. Written as DNA, the CDR3 is TGTGCCACACGGACAGAATCTTCCTACAATGAGCAGTTCTTC. The encoded protein is CATRTESSYNEQFF. The complete variable domain, with remaining parts taken from reference TRBV28 and TRBJ2-1, reads DVKVTQSSRYLVKRTGEKVFLECVQDMDHENMFWYRQDPGLGLRLIYFSYDVKMKEKGDIPEGYSVSREKKERFSLILESASTNQTSMYLCATRTESSYNEQFFGPGTRLTVL.

The chain has TRBV7-9 and TRBJ2-1, with 7 positions matching TRBD2. The V gene's germline CDR1 is SEHNR and CDR2 FQNEAQ (reference sequence). Trimming took 8 bases from V and 9 from J; bases not matched to a gene: 16. This CDR3 comprises 15 residues. CDR3 DNA: TGTGCCAGCTCAAGCGGGACTGGGGTTTATGGTGAGCAGTTCTTC. Its protein product is CASSSGTGVYGEQFF.

V and J are TRBV28 and TRBJ1-2; 10 bases align to TRBD1. There are 17 residues in the CDR3. Germline values: CDR1 MDHEN, CDR2 SYDVKM. V trimming: 4 bases; J trimming: 1 base; junction bases outside the gene matches: 9. As DNA, the CDR3 is TGTGCCAGCAGTTCCACCGGGACAGGGGAGGGTAACTATGGCTACACCTTC. It encodes CASSSTGTGEGNYGYTF.

The J gene is TRBJ2-7, the V gene TRBV6-5; the D gene could be TRBD1 or TRBD2 (5 bases each). CDR1 MNHEY and CDR2 SVGAGI come from the germline V gene. This CDR3 region has 14 residues. V was pared by 0 bases and J by 4 bases, with 10 bases between. CDR3 in DNA: TGTGCCAGCAGTTACTCAGGGGACGGGTACGAGCAGTACTTC. It yields the protein CASSYSGDGYEQYF.

The genes are TRBV28 and TRBJ2-2; TRBD1 matches at 12 bases. Germline V gives CDR1 MDHEN, CDR2 SYDVKM. Trimming took 8 bases from V and 5 from J; bases not matched to a gene: 9. This CDR3 spans 16 amino acids. Here the CDR3 reads CASCPRDRGHTGELFF. The CDR3, as DNA: TGTGCCAGCTGCCCCCGGGACAGGGGGCATACCGGGGAGCTGTTTTTT.

The chain combines TRBV25-1 with TRBJ1-5; D call uncertain. This CDR3 has 10 residues. V dropped 5 bases and J dropped 5 bases, with 1 base sitting between them. CDR1 is MGHDK and CDR2 is SYGVNS in the germline V gene. CDR3 amino acids: CASSYQPQHF. In DNA, the CDR3 is TGTGCCAGCAGTTATCAGCCCCAGCATTTT.

This chain links TRBV4-1 with TRBJ2-1; no clear D. This CDR3 has 11 amino acids. The germline CDR1 and CDR2 sequences are MGHRA and YSYEKL. The germline V and J ends were trimmed by 5 bases and 8 bases, with 7 bases remaining between them. The DNA of the CDR3 is TGCGCCAGCAGCTCCTTGGATGAGCAGTTCTTC. This translates into CASSSLDEQFF.

The chain is built from TRBV7-9 and TRBJ2-5; 8 bases fit TRBD2. The CDR3 is made up of 15 amino acids. The germline V gene encodes CDR1 SEHNR and CDR2 FQNEAQ (reference sequence). V lost 5 bases and J lost 3; bases outside the gene matches: 8. Here the CDR3 reads CASSPPGTSKETQYF. The CDR3, as DNA: TGTGCCAGCAGCCCCCCCGGGACTAGTAAAGAGACCCAGTACTTC.

The chain combines TRBV27 with TRBJ2-2; D uncertain. The V and J ends lost 7 bases and 4 bases respectively, with 19 bases between them. Germline CDR1 is MNHEY and CDR2 is SMNVEV (reference sequence). The CDR3 is 16 amino acids. CDR3 protein: CASNVISKGSTGELFF. The CDR3 bases are TGTGCCAGCAACGTTATTTCTAAGGGCAGCACCGGGGAGCTGTTTTTT.

The CDR3 DNA reads as TGTGCCAGCAGTCCGGACAGGGTCAACGGCTACACCTTC. It is translated as CASSPDRVNGYTF. The V and J genes are TRBV6-5 and TRBJ1-2, with 8 bases aligning to TRBD1. Germline CDR1 and CDR2: MNHEY and SVGAGI. The CDR3 covers 13 residues. The J segment lost 8 bases and the V segment lost 5 bases, leaving 7 bases of the junction unmatched.

The chain links TRBV7-6 to TRBJ2-5; 8 nucleotides align to TRBD2. Germline CDR1 is SGHVS and CDR2 is FNYEAQ. This CDR3 region has 19 residues. Germline trimming cut 1 base from V and 7 bases from J; bases unmatched to any gene: 20. The CDR3 region is CASSLVSREGTLRIWTQYF. CDR3 sequence (DNA): TGTGCCAGCAGCTTAGTATCACGGGAGGGCACCCTCCGGATTTGGACCCAGTACTTC.

Details on this clone: The junction does not match germline at one end; this may be a read error. The CDR3 is CDSRNHLAVQSRANVVTF. DNA of the CDR3: TGTGACAGCCGTAATCATCTTGCGGTACAAAGTCGGGCCAACGTCGTGACTTTC. The chain recombines TRBV5-7 with TRBJ2-6, with D unclear. TRBV5-7 falls under the ORF class, with uncertain function. The CDR3 contains 18 residues.

The table lists this clone with a few counts. The gene calls are TRBV9 and TRBJ2-7; D could derive from TRBD1 or TRBD2 (5 bases each). From germline, CDR1 is SGDLS and CDR2 YYNGEE. The V gene lost 4 bases and the J gene lost 2 bases, with 19 bases spanning the gap. This CDR3 has 16 amino acids. This CDR3 is CASSPRQTGFTYEQYF. CDR3 bases: TGTGCCAGCAGCCCCAGACAGACGGGATTTACCTACGAGCAGTACTTC.

The chain combines TRBV6-1 with TRBJ2-2; unclear D gene. From germline, CDR1 is MNHNS and CDR2 SASEGT. V lost 8 bases to trimming and J lost 1 base, with 8 bases between them. There are 13 residues in the CDR3. DNA of the CDR3: TGTGCCAGCCTCTCGGTGAACACCGGGGAGCTGTTTTTT. This gives the protein CASLSVNTGELFF.

This clone is classed as medium-sized (0.01 to 0.1%). The chain carries TRBV7-9 and TRBJ1-1; TRBD1 agrees at 8 bases. Germline loops: CDR1 SEHNR, CDR2 FQNEAQ (reference sequence). V was clipped by 2 bases and J by 4 bases; unmatched bases: 6. This CDR3 spans 15 amino acids. In DNA form, the CDR3 reads TGTGCCAGCAGCTTATTGGCAGGGGGCTTCACTGAAGCTTTCTTT. Translated: CASSLLAGGFTEAFF.

This CDR3 is CASSPSGDAVENYGYTF. The CDR3 DNA reads TGTGCCAGTAGTCCGTCAGGGGATGCTGTTGAGAACTATGGCTACACCTTC. The chain employs TRBV19 and TRBJ1-2; possible D gene TRBD1, 6 bases. CDR1 is LNHDA and CDR2 is SQIVND in the germline V gene (reference sequence). CDR3 length: 17 residues. V lost 5 bases and J 2 bases, leaving 21 bases between the germline ends. Based on the CDR3 plus reference TRBV19 and TRBJ1-2, the full variable domain is DGGITQSPKYLFRKEGQNVTLSCEQNLNHDAMYWYRQDPGQGLRLIYYSQIVNDFQKGDIAEGYSVSREKKESFPLTVTSAQKNPTAFYLCASSPSGDAVENYGYTFGSGTRLTVV.

The rearrangement joins TRBV7-2 to TRBJ2-1, with D possibly matching TRBD1 (6 bases). The CDR3 has 15 residues. The V end was cut by 5 bases, the J end by 4 bases, with 15 bases between. CDR1 and CDR2 (germline): SGHTA, FQGNSA. The CDR3 protein is CASSPSGTYYNEQFF. As DNA, the CDR3 is TGTGCCAGCAGCCCGTCCGGGACATATTACAATGAGCAGTTCTTC.

The chain couples TRBV7-9 to TRBJ2-2; TRBD2 might be the D (6 bases). The CDR3 covers 16 residues. The germline V and J ends were trimmed by 3 bases and 1 base, with 12 bases remaining between them. The germline V gene has CDR1 SEHNR and CDR2 FQNEAQ (reference sequence). CDR3 nucleotide sequence: TGTGCCAGCAGCTTCAGGGACTGGAGGAACACCGGGGAGCTGTTTTTT. Its translation: CASSFRDWRNTGELFF.

The chain combines TRBV11-3 with TRBJ2-2; 12 positions agree with TRBD2. V shed 5 bases and J 3 bases; nucleotides not matched to a gene: 7. The CDR3 is 17 residues long. The germline CDR1 and CDR2 sequences are SGHNT and YENEEA. The CDR3 DNA reads TGTGCCAGCAGCGACACTAGCGGGGGGTTCCACACCGGGGAGCTGTTTTTT. Residues: CASSDTSGGFHTGELFF.

The chain employs TRBV28 and TRBJ2-5; the D call may be TRBD1 or TRBD2 (5 bases each). The CDR3 is 16 residues long. V was cut by 5 bases and J by 2 bases, with 18 bases left in between. Germline V gene sequence: CDR1 MDHEN, CDR2 SYDVKM. The DNA for the CDR3 is TGTGCCAGCAGTCCTATATCCCGGGACCCTCAAGAGACCCAGTACTTC. As protein: CASSPISRDPQETQYF.

The rearrangement uses TRBV6-5 and TRBJ1-1; D is perhaps TRBD1 (6 bases). V was clipped by 6 bases and J by 6 bases, with 20 bases between them. Looked up from germline, CDR1 is MNHEY and CDR2 is SVGAGI. There are 15 residues in the CDR3. The CDR3 DNA sequence: TGTGCCAGCAGACCATCACAGGGTGAGATTCCTGAAGCTTTCTTT. This gives the protein CASRPSQGEIPEAFF.

V usage is TRBV7-9 and J usage is TRBJ2-1, with D possibly being TRBD2 (6 bases). This CDR3 has 17 residues. V lost 5 bases and J 6 bases, leaving 23 bases between the germline ends. CDR1 is SEHNR and CDR2 is FQNEAQ in the germline V gene (reference sequence). DNA for the CDR3: TGTGCCAGCAGCAAAGGGGACGTCGGGAGTACGGTCAATGAGCAGTTCTTC. Amino acid sequence: CASSKGDVGSTVNEQFF.

The rearrangement joins TRBV7-6 to TRBJ1-2, with unresolved D. The CDR3 is 14 amino acids. In germline, CDR1 is SGHVS, CDR2 FNYEAQ. V lost 5 bases to trimming and J lost 6 bases, with 16 bases between them. CDR3 sequence reads: CASSPGRPGDGYTF. CDR3 DNA: TGTGCCAGCAGCCCGGGCCGCCCGGGAGATGGCTACACCTTC.